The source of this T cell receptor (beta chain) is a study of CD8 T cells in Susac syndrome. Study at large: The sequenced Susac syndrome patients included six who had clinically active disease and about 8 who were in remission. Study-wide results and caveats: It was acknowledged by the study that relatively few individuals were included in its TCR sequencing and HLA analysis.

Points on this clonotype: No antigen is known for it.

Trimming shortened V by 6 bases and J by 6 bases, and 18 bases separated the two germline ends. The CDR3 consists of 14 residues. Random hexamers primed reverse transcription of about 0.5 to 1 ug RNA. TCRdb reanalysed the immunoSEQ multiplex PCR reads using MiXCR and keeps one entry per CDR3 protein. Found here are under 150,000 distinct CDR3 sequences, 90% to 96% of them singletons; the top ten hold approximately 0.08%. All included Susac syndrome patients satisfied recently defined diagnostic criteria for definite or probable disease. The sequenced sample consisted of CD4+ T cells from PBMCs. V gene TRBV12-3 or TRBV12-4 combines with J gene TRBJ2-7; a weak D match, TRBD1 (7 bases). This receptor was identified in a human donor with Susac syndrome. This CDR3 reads CASSTLGGQLEQYF. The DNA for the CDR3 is TGTGCCAGCAGCACATTGGGGGGACAGCTCGAGCAGTACTTC.